This T cell receptor (beta chain) was identified during a study of beta chain features in type 1 diabetes. V was trimmed by 5 bases and J by 2 bases, leaving 15 bases between them. The CDR3 has 15 amino acids. Germline CDR1 KGHSH, CDR2 LQKENI. Using CD45RO/CCR7/CD25/CD127/CD95/CD27, CD4+ naive, central memory, regulatory and stem cell-like memory cells were sorted. The whole isolated RNA underwent reverse transcription, so sequencing captured expressed TCRB transcripts. Sequencing used immunoSEQ multiplex PCR; TCRdb keeps in-frame clones, though not all of them. The sample has more than 300,000 clones, roughly 12% seen once.

This TCR was recovered from a man younger than 35 in good health. V and J are TRBV18 and TRBJ1-1, with TRBD1 as a possible D gene (5 bases). The sequenced material came from naive CD4+ T cells from blood. In nucleotides, the CDR3 is TGTGCCAGCTCATTTTCGGGGGTCCAAAACACTGAAGCTTTCTTT. Translation: CASSFSGVQNTEAFF.